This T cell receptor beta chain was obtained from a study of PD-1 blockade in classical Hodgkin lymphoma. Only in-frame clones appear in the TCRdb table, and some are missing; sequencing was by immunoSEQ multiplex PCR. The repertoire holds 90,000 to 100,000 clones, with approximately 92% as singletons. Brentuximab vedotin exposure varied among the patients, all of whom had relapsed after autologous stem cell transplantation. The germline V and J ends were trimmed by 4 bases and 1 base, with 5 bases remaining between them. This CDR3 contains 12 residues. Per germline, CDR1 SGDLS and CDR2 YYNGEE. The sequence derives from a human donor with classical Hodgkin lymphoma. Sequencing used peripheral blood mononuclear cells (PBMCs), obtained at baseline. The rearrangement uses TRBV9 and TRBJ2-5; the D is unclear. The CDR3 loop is CASSPVQETQYF. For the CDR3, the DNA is TGTGCCAGCAGCCCTGTCCAAGAGACCCAGTACTTC.